This TCR beta chain was captured by sequencing in a study of blood T cell repertoires in COVID-19. Generated by immunoSEQ multiplex PCR, the TCRdb table keeps only in-frame clones and is missing some. Altogether 310,000 or so clones are present, approximately 82% being singletons, with the ten largest covering 0.95% to 1.5%. Unmatched junction bases numbered 6, after V lost 2 bases and J lost 7 bases. This CDR3 spans 15 amino acids. Germline V gene data show CDR1 as SGHKS and CDR2 as YYEKEE (reference sequence). This TCR was recovered from a woman aged 50 to 60 with acute or convalescent COVID-19. The chain uses TRBV5-5 and TRBJ2-1, with 10 bases that match TRBD1. The sequencing input was peripheral blood. The DNA of the CDR3 is TGTGCCAGCAGCTTCCGACAGGGGGCGCGAAATGAGCAGTTCTTC. It codes for CASSFRQGARNEQFF.